This T cell receptor (beta chain) was identified during a study of identical twins (dated by TCRdb to about 2016). Study-wide context: To test whether fetal clonotypes persist, the study used deep sequencing on TCR alpha and beta repertoires from monozygotic twins, unrelated adults of various ages, and cord blood. To rule out contamination, replicate twin experiments were performed at different times with different library preparation protocols. General conclusions and limits of the study: In monozygotic twins, recombination models systematically underestimated out-of-frame TCR alpha sharing, but the models matched the sharing seen between unrelated individuals. Out-of-frame TCR alpha sequences shared between twins showed an excess of low generation-probability sequences compared with coincidental sharing between unrelated individuals. Fewer insertions were carried by abundant cord blood beta clonotypes, a similar but weaker trend appeared in young adult naive repertoires, and no such trend appeared in memory repertoires. Because the same donors could not be followed over many years, conclusions were based on cross-sectional statistical analysis. Zero-insertion analyses could be partly confounded by invariant T cells such as MAIT and iNKT, although diverse VJ usage argued against such confounding for most clonotypes. A weaker excess of twin sharing was found in beta out-of-frame sequences because the signal-to-noise ratio was lowered by fewer shared sequences.

Libraries came from 5' RACE. These reads were obtained on an Illumina HiSeq 2000. Template switching introduced a universal primer binding site; the final cDNA contained a unique molecular identifier, enabling accurate counting of TCR cDNA molecules. Specific primers in the conserved constant-segment region were used to synthesize first-strand cDNA for TCR alpha and beta chains. Each cDNA library was double barcoded, with a SMART-Mk sample barcode plus Illumina barcodes, to control for contamination. TruSeq adapter sequences, together with Illumina sample barcodes, were added in two successive PCR steps. TCR alpha and beta cDNA libraries were sequenced on the Illumina HiSeq platform with custom primers. The study's own analysis went as follows. Unique molecular identifiers were extracted from raw reads with MiGEC, and CDR3 positions were determined with MiXCR. For each individual, recombination models were inferred using an EM algorithm with the repgenHMM and IGoR tools. Shared clonotype analysis was performed with the tcR package in R, normalizing sharing by the product of cloneset sizes. To study raw recombination free of thymic and clonal selection effects, out-of-frame nonproductive sequences were analyzed. TCRdb's own reprocessing of the public reads used fastp at Q25 and MiXCR and kept productive beta chains. When rows share a CDR3 protein, they turn into one entry using the most common DNA and genes. The V and J calls, along with clone size, are taken from TCRdb and not from the paper's own processing. The sample table contains about 530,000 distinct CDR3 sequences; only one count was recorded for around 24% of them. The biggest ten clones account for roughly 0.5% of the sample.

This clonotype was seen a handful of times. The specificity of this receptor is unknown. Base qualities are not recorded, but no much larger clone differs from it by a single base. The CDR3 runs 14 residues from the cysteine to the phenylalanine. Of the read, only the CDR3 DNA is kept; its 42 bases are in frame from base 1. From V the trimming removes 3 bases and from J it removes 10 bases, while the gene matches leave 8 bases of the junction unaccounted for. All donors were healthy Caucasians. The twin cohort comprised three pairs of female monozygotic twins, all aged roughly 18 to 29 years. Positive isolation kits from Invitrogen were used to isolate CD4+ and CD8+ T cell populations. These data also formed part of another study, on yellow fever vaccine responses in identical twins. As that second study puts it: According to the authors, the vaccine-induced T cell response in identical twins seemed to be partly convergent and partly specific to each individual. The study precisely tracked vaccine-responding T cell clones in identical twins.

The chain links TRBV12-3 or TRBV12-4 with TRBJ1-5, with 8 bases in between that match TRBD1. The sample was CD4+ T cells sorted from blood. The TCR sequence derives from a woman between 18 and 29 years old in good health. The CDR3 is CASSFRDRLGPQHF. The DNA sequence is as follows: TGTGCCAGCAGTTTTCGGGACAGGTTGGGTCCCCAGCATTTT.